A selection of T cell receptor beta chains follows, all from one sample in a study of blood T cell repertoires in COVID-19. The table came from immunoSEQ multiplex PCR; TCRdb's copy has only in-frame clones and leaves some out. The table shows a few hundred thousand clones, with about nine tenths occurring only once. Input material: PBMCs or T cells enriched from blood (not recorded which). These receptor sequences come from a man aged 35-49 years who had recovered from COVID-19. Both conserved end residues are part of each CDR3. D genes are given only for firm matches. Clone sizes are given selectively: once, few, many, or a class where the clone is expanded.

TRBJ2-7	TRBV2	.	TRBD2	TGTGCCAGCCTGAGGGCACTAGCGGGAGCCTCAGCCCCATCTGGCGAGCAGTACTTC	CASLRALAGASAPSGEQYF
TRBJ2-7	TRBV18	.	TRBD1	TGTGCCAGCTCACTCGGGACAGGAAGCTACGAGCAGTACTTC	CASSLGTGSYEQYF
TRBJ1-1	TRBV18	.	.	TGTGCCAGCTCACTAGCGGGGATCGGAGGCACTGAAGCTTTCTTT	CASSLAGIGGTEAFF
TRBJ1-5	TRBV2	.	.	TGTGCCAGCAGAGAATTACAGGCCCATAGCAATCAGCCCCAGCATTTT	CASRELQAHSNQPQHF
TRBJ2-1	TRBV27	.	TRBD2	TGTGCCAGCAGCCTCCGGGGGCTAGCGGGAGGGTATGAGCAGTTCTTC	CASSLRGLAGGYEQFF
TRBJ2-7	TRBV5-1	.	TRBD2	TGCGCCAGCAGCCCGACTAGCGAGCCCTACGAGCAGTACTTC	CASSPTSEPYEQYF
TRBJ2-3	TRBV5-5	.	.	TGTGCCAGCAGCTTTCGGCAGGACGCGAGGGCCCGGGGTAGCACAGATACGCAGTATTTT	CASSFRQDARARGSTDTQYF
TRBJ1-1	TRBV18	.	TRBD1	TGTGCCAGCTCACCTCGACAGGGCGCCAGTATGAACACTGAAGCTTTCTTT	CASSPRQGASMNTEAFF
TRBJ2-3	TRBV28	once	TRBD1	TGTGCCAGCATTGGGGGACAGGGCCTTAGCACAGATACGCAGTATTTT	CASIGGQGLSTDTQYF
TRBJ2-1	TRBV6-4	.	TRBD2	TGTGCCAGCAGTGGCGGGAGCGGAGCAAGCTGGAATGAGCAGTTCTTC	CASSGGSGASWNEQFF
TRBJ2-1	TRBV18	.	.	TGTGCCAGCTCACCCGGGACACTTTCCTACAATGAGCAGTTCTTC	CASSPGTLSYNEQFF
TRBJ2-1	TRBV5-1	.	TRBD2	TGCGCCAGCCCGCGGGCGGGAGGGTCCTCTAATGAGCAGTTCTTC	CASPRAGGSSNEQFF
TRBJ2-1	TRBV7-2	.	TRBD2	TGTGCCAGCAGCCTAGCGGGAGTAGTAAATGAGCAGTTCTTC	CASSLAGVVNEQFF
TRBJ1-1	TRBV30	.	.	TGTGCCTGGAATCTGCTACCTAGCGCTGAAGCTTTCTTT	CAWNLLPSAEAFF
TRBJ2-2	TRBV5-1	.	TRBD2	TGCGCCAGCAGCTTGGAGAGCGGGGAGACCGGGGAGCTGTTTTTT	CASSLESGETGELFF
TRBJ2-7	TRBV30	.	.	TGTGCCTGGAGGACTAACTCCTACGAGCAGTACTTC	CAWRTNSYEQYF
TRBJ2-5	TRBV5-4	.	TRBD2	TGTGCCAGCAGCTTGAATGTAGCGGGGACAGAGACCCAGTACTTC	CASSLNVAGTETQYF
TRBJ2-2	TRBV4-1	few	TRBD2	TGCGCCAGCAGCCACCTAGCGGGATCGATCACCGGGGAGCTGTTTTTT	CASSHLAGSITGELFF
TRBJ1-6	TRBV30	.	.	TGTGCCTGGAGGGGAGGTTATAATTCACCCCTCCACTTT	CAWRGGYNSPLHF
TRBJ2-3	TRBV9	few	.	TGTGCCAGCAGCGTAGGTGGGGGCCTCTCAGATACGCAGTATTTT	CASSVGGGLSDTQYF
TRBJ1-6	TRBV19	.	TRBD1	TGTGCCAGTAGAAAGACAGGGGGCAGGGATTCACCCCTCCACTTT	CASRKTGGRDSPLHF
TRBJ2-3	TRBV5-1	.	.	TGCGCCAGCAGCTTGAATGCAGGGGCGGATACGCAGTATTTT	CASSLNAGADTQYF
TRBJ2-7	TRBV7-9	.	.	TGTGCCAGCAGCTCGTTCCAGGGTGGAGATCCCTACGAGCAGTACTTC	CASSSFQGGDPYEQYF